The 14 T cell receptor beta chains below were found in one sample sequenced in a study of T cell repertoires in cytomegalovirus infection. TCRdb fed the reads into MiXCR, producing one record per CDR3 protein. The sample records nearly 450,000 distinct CDR3 sequences, roughly 31% being singletons. Sequenced: PBMCs. The receptors here all came from a human donor in good health (CMV status not recorded). Some clones in this sample may be carry-over from other donors' samples.

The chain links TRBV7-9 to TRBJ1-1, with 8 nucleotides matching TRBD1. V lost 6 bases, J lost 1 base, and 4 bases stayed unmatched. In germline, CDR1 is SEHNR, CDR2 FQNEAQ (reference sequence). This CDR3 has 14 residues. The CDR3 nucleotides read TGTGCCAGCAGGCAAGGACAGGGGAACACTGAAGCTTTCTTT. Its translation: CASRQGQGNTEAFF. The full variable domain, in which reference TRBV7-9 and TRBJ1-1 provide the parts outside the CDR3, is DTGVSQNPRHKITKRGQNVTFRCDPISEHNRLYWYRQTLGQGPEFLTYFQNEAQLEKSRLLSDRFSAERPKGSFSTLEIQRTEQGDSAMYLCASRQGQGNTEAFFGQGTRLTVV.

The gene calls are TRBV5-5 and TRBJ2-5; D gene ambiguous. The V end lost 4 bases, the J end lost 0 bases, and 7 bases lay between the germline ends. Per germline, CDR1 SGHKS and CDR2 YYEKEE (reference sequence). CDR3 length: 13 amino acids. The chain's CDR3 is CASSHGYQETQYF. The CDR3 coding sequence is TGTGCCAGCAGCCACGGCTACCAAGAGACCCAGTACTTC.

This chain connects TRBV9 to TRBJ2-7; TRBD2 aligns across 10 bases. The CDR3 spans 15 residues. Germline V gene lookup returns CDR1 SGDLS and CDR2 YYNGEE. J lost 3 bases, V lost 4 bases, and 7 bases had no gene match. The DNA for the CDR3 is TGTGCCAGCAGCCTATCGGGGACTAGCGTCTACGAGCAGTACTTC. Translating gives CASSLSGTSVYEQYF.

At least ten counts were recorded for this clonotype. The chain recombines TRBV7-6 with TRBJ2-7, with TRBD1 matching 11 bases. The CDR3 loop spans 14 amino acids. Germline V CDR1 and CDR2: SGHVS, FNYEAQ. V dropped 5 bases and J dropped 3; count of bases not matched to a gene: 3. CDR3 bases: TGTGCCAGCAGCGCCGGGACAGGGGGCTACGAGCAGTACTTC. Encoded protein: CASSAGTGGYEQYF.

This clonotype was seen only a few times. The chain employs TRBV11-1 and TRBJ2-5; D possibly corresponds to TRBD1 (6 bases). From germline, CDR1 is SGHAT and CDR2 FQDESV (reference sequence). Trimming cost V 6 bases and J 1 base, with 9 bases left between them. The CDR3 totals 13 residues. CDR3 loop: CASSQGSQETQYF. CDR3 DNA sequence: TGTGCCAGCAGTCAGGGGTCCCAAGAGACCCAGTACTTC.

This clonotype appeared a few times. The rearrangement uses TRBV5-8 and TRBJ1-3; 7 nucleotides agree with TRBD1. The CDR3 contains 15 residues. After removal of 4 bases from V and 3 bases from J, the junction contained 7 bases not matched to a gene. The germline gives CDR1 SGHTS, CDR2 YDEGEE. In DNA, the CDR3 is TGTGCCAGCAGCGAAGGGACAGCCCATGGAAACACCATATATTTT. Protein product: CASSEGTAHGNTIYF.

Comments on this clonotype: One junction end does not reproduce the germline sequence, and a read error may be involved. This chain uses TRBV6-1 with TRBJ2-7; D is unclear. Germline V gives CDR1 MNHNS, CDR2 SASEGT. The CDR3 covers 11 residues. The chain's CDR3 is CDSSENHEQYF. CDR3 DNA sequence: TGTGACAGCAGTGAAAACCACGAGCAGTACTTC.

This clonotype has more than one count but fewer than ten. V and J are TRBV11-1 and TRBJ2-7, with 8 positions matching TRBD2. The CDR3 runs to 18 residues. Losses at the gene ends were 5 bases for V and 9 bases for J; bases not matched to a gene: 24. Germline V lookup: CDR1 SGHAT, CDR2 FQDESV (reference sequence). This chain's CDR3 is CASSRSRGDVGILRVQYF. DNA of the CDR3: TGTGCCAGCAGCCGTTCGCGGGGGGACGTGGGAATCCTACGAGTGCAGTACTTC.

The genes are TRBV7-9 and TRBJ2-5; D is tentatively TRBD1 or TRBD2 (5 bases each). The CDR3 totals 18 residues. Per germline, CDR1 SEHNR and CDR2 FQNEAQ (reference sequence). V was pared by 5 bases and J by 1 base, with 23 bases between. CDR3 region: CASSPRGGPGPSQETQYF. DNA of the CDR3: TGTGCCAGCAGCCCCCGTGGCGGCCCGGGACCGTCCCAAGAGACCCAGTACTTC. The full variable domain, its missing parts supplied by reference TRBV7-9 and TRBJ2-5, is DTGVSQNPRHKITKRGQNVTFRCDPISEHNRLYWYRQTLGQGPEFLTYFQNEAQLEKSRLLSDRFSAERPKGSFSTLEIQRTEQGDSAMYLCASSPRGGPGPSQETQYFGPGTRLLVL.

The V and J genes are TRBV5-1 and TRBJ2-7, with D tentatively TRBD1 (7 bases). Trimming left V 0 bases short and J 2 bases short, with 15 bases between. This CDR3 has 16 amino acids. From germline, CDR1 is SGHRS and CDR2 YFSETQ. This CDR3 reads CASSLAGSGGTYEQYF. CDR3 DNA sequence: TGCGCCAGCAGCTTGGCTGGGTCAGGGGGGACCTACGAGCAGTACTTC.

This clonotype occurred once. The chain has TRBV25-1 and TRBJ2-7; the D gene is possibly TRBD1 (5 bases). Germline CDR1 reads MGHDK; CDR2 reads SYGVNS. CDR3 length equals 13 residues. The V and J ends lost 1 base and 4 bases respectively, with 8 bases between them. The DNA of the CDR3 is TGTGCCAGCAGTGAATCAGGGCAATACGAGCAGTACTTC. The encoded protein is CASSESGQYEQYF.

This clonotype was observed a few times. The CDR3 is CASSLVVAGSYEQYF. For the CDR3, the DNA is TGTGCCAGCAGCTTAGTAGTAGCGGGGTCCTACGAGCAGTACTTC. The genes are TRBV7-9 and TRBJ2-7; 8 positions match TRBD2. This CDR3 is 15 amino acids long. With V trimmed by 1 base and J by 1 base, 3 bases remained unmatched. Germline V gene data show CDR1 as SEHNR and CDR2 as FQNEAQ (reference sequence).

Ten or more counts support this clonotype. This chain uses TRBV7-2 with TRBJ1-1; 7 nucleotides agree with TRBD1. J gave up 5 bases and V 7 bases, and 13 bases lay outside the gene matches. From germline, CDR1 is SGHTA and CDR2 FQGNSA. The CDR3 is 15 amino acids. For the CDR3, the DNA is TGTGCCAGCACCAGGGGGGGGAAGCCCCGTACTGAAGCTTTCTTT. Its protein is CASTRGGKPRTEAFF.

V usage is TRBV20-1 and J usage is TRBJ2-7; D is unclear. The length of the CDR3 is 12 residues. Trimming removed 5 bases from V and 2 bases from J, with 10 bases in between. The germline gives CDR1 DFQATT, CDR2 SNEGSKA (reference sequence). In DNA, the CDR3 is TGCAGTGCTTCTAGACAAGCCTACGAGCAGTACTTC. This sequence encodes CSASRQAYEQYF.